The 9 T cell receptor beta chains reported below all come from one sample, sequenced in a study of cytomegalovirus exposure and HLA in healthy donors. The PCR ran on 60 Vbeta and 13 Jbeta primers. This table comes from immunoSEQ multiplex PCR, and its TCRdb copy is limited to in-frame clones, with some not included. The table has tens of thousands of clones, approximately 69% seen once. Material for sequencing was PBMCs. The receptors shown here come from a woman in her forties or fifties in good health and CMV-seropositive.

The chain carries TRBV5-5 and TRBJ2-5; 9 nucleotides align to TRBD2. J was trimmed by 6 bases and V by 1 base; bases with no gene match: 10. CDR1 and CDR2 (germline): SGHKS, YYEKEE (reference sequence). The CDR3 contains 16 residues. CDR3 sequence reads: CASSLSGGGAGKTQYF. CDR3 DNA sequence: TGTGCCAGCAGCTTGAGTGGCGGGGGGGCCGGAAAGACCCAGTACTTC.

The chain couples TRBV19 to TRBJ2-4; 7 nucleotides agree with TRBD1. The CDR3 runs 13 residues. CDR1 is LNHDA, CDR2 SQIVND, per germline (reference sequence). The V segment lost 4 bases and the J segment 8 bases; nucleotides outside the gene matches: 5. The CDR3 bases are TGTGCCAGTAGTAGGGGGACAGTTGACATTCAGTACTTC. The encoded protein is CASSRGTVDIQYF.

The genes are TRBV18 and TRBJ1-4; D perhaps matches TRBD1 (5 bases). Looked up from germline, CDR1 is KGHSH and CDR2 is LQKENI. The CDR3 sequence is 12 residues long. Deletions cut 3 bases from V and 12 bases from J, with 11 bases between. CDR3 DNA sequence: TGTGCCAGCTCACCCTACGGGGGGGAACTGTTTTTT. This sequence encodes CASSPYGGELFF.

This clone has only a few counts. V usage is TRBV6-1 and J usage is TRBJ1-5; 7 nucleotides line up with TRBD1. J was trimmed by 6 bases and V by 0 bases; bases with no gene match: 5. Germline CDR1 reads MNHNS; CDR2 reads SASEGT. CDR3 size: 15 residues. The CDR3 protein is CASSEAGTDGQPQHF. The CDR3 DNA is TGTGCCAGCAGTGAAGCCGGGACAGACGGTCAGCCCCAGCATTTT.

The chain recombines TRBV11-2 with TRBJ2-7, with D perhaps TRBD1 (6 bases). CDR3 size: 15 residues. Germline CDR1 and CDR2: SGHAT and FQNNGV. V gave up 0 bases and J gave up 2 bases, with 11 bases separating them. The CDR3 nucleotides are TGTGCCAGCAGCTTAGAGTCAGGGGTACCCTACGAGCAGTACTTC. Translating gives CASSLESGVPYEQYF.

As DNA, the CDR3 is TGTGCCAGCAGGCTATCGACAGAGTACACAGATACGCAGTATTTT. Translation gives CASRLSTEYTDTQYF. The gene calls are TRBV6-1 and TRBJ2-3, with a tentative D call TRBD1 (5 bases). Deletions cut 6 bases from V and 2 bases from J, with 15 bases between. Germline values: CDR1 MNHNS, CDR2 SASEGT. The CDR3 is made up of 15 amino acids.

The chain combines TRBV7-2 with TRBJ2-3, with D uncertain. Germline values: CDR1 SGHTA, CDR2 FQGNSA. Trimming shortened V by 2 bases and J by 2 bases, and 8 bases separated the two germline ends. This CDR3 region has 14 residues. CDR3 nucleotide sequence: TGTGCCAGCAGCTTAAGGCGGTACACAGATACGCAGTATTTT. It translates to CASSLRRYTDTQYF. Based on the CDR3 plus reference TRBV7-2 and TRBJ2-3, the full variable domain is GAGVSQSPSNKVTEKGKDVELRCDPISGHTALYWYRQSLGQGLEFLIYFQGNSAPDKSGLPSDRFSAERTGGSVSTLTIQRTQQEDSAVYLCASSLRRYTDTQYFGPGTRLTVL.

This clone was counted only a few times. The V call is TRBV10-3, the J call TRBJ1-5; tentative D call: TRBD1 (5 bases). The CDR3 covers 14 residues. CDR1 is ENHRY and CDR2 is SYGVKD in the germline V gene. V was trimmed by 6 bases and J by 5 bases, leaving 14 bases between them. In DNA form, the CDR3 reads TGTGCCATCAGCGGGACGGGGGTCGATCAGCCCCAGCATTTT. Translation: CAISGTGVDQPQHF.

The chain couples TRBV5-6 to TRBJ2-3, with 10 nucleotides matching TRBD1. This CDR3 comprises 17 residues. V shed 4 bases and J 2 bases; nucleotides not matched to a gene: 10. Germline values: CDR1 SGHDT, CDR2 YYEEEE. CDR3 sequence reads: CASSQGTGVAHTDTQYF. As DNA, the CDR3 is TGTGCCAGCAGCCAAGGGACAGGGGTTGCCCACACAGATACGCAGTATTTT.